Below, 5 T cell receptor beta chains from the same sample are listed, as sequenced in a study of blood T cell repertoires in COVID-19 (dated by TCRdb to 2020 to 2021). Library method: the immunoSEQ multiplex PCR assay. TCRdb holds this immuneACCESS table with in-frame rearrangements only. Some clones are missing; in checked studies, unresolved V genes explain under half, and the rest has no known cause. For this sample there are some 180,000 clones; approximately 87% appear just once. The top ten clones comprise around 20% of the sample. Sequenced sample: peripheral blood. The receptor set was obtained from a man in his 70s with active or convalescent COVID-19.

V is TRBV6-2 or TRBV6-3 and J is TRBJ1-1, with D possibly matching TRBD1 (6 bases). The V gene lost 4 bases and the J gene lost 4 bases, with 13 bases spanning the gap. Germline V gene sequence: CDR1 MNHEY, CDR2 SVGEGT. This CDR3 is built from 14 residues. The CDR3 loop is CASSWWGRGTEAFF. DNA for the CDR3: TGTGCCAGCAGTTGGTGGGGGCGAGGCACTGAAGCTTTCTTT.

The rearrangement uses TRBV27 and TRBJ1-1; 7 bases line up with TRBD1. This CDR3 has 16 amino acids. CDR1 MNHEY and CDR2 SMNVEV come from the germline V gene (reference sequence). J was trimmed by 1 base and V by 6 bases; bases with no gene match: 11. The CDR3 DNA reads as TGTGCCAGCAGCACATATGGTAGACAGGGGAACACTGAAGCTTTCTTT. Encoded protein: CASSTYGRQGNTEAFF.

The chain carries TRBV28 and TRBJ1-5, with D possibly being TRBD1 (5 bases). Germline CDR1 MDHEN, CDR2 SYDVKM. V gave up 6 bases and J gave up 6 bases, with 12 bases separating them. The CDR3 has 13 amino acids. CDR3 DNA sequence: TGTGCCAGCAGGACGGGGGGGGGTCAGCCCCAGCATTTT. Translating it yields CASRTGGGQPQHF.

This clone has more than one count but fewer than ten. The chain carries TRBV27 and TRBJ2-1; TRBD1 matches 8 bases. This CDR3 is 17 amino acids long. Losses at the gene ends were 10 bases for V and 4 bases for J; bases not matched to a gene: 18. Germline V gives CDR1 MNHEY, CDR2 SMNVEV (reference sequence). The CDR3 protein is CATSLIPRDRRYNEQFF. The DNA of the CDR3 is TGTGCCACCTCCCTAATTCCCCGGGACAGGCGTTACAATGAGCAGTTCTTC.

The V gene is TRBV6-4, the J gene TRBJ1-5; TRBD1 agrees at 7 bases. The CDR3 totals 15 residues. Germline V gives CDR1 MRHNA, CDR2 SNTAGT. J was trimmed by 3 bases and V by 6 bases; bases with no gene match: 8. CDR3 amino acids: CASSPQKGANQPQHF. The CDR3 DNA reads TGTGCCAGCAGCCCACAAAAGGGGGCCAATCAGCCCCAGCATTTT.